Below are 30 T cell receptor beta chains sequenced from a single sample in a study of OX40 agonist ivuxolimab in advanced cancers. TCRdb's copy holds only in-frame clones and misses some; the assay was immunoSEQ multiplex PCR. The table includes around 65,000 clones, more than 85% detected once. The source was CD4+ or CD8+ T cells sorted from blood, collected in a trial of the OX40 agonist ivuxolimab. Every receptor here comes from an adult with an advanced solid tumor such as melanoma, head and neck, liver or kidney cancer.

This clone was picked up one time. The chain is built from TRBV6-6 and TRBJ2-1; 10 nucleotides match TRBD2. Germline values: CDR1 MNHNY, CDR2 SVGAGI (reference sequence). Trimming cost V 6 bases and J 7 bases; bases outside gene matches: 12. This CDR3 is 16 amino acids long. The CDR3 protein is CASSSPIAGGSNEQFF. As DNA, the CDR3 is TGTGCCAGCAGCTCTCCAATAGCGGGAGGTTCAAATGAGCAGTTCTTC.

The chain has TRBV6-6 and TRBJ2-1, with TRBD2 as a possible D gene (5 bases). Germline CDR1 MNHNY, CDR2 SVGAGI (reference sequence). The ends were cut back, 2 bases at V and 0 bases at J, with 8 bases in the middle. The CDR3 runs to 15 residues. The CDR3: CASSYGGYSYNEQFF. The CDR3 DNA sequence: TGTGCCAGCAGTTACGGCGGGTACTCCTACAATGAGCAGTTCTTC.

The rearrangement joins TRBV10-3 to TRBJ1-2; D is unclear. CDR3 size: 18 residues. Germline CDR1 ENHRY, CDR2 SYGVKD. V dropped 2 bases and J dropped 4 bases, with 23 bases sitting between them. This chain's CDR3 is CAISEQLSTIQNPYGYTF. As DNA, the CDR3 is TGTGCCATCAGTGAGCAGCTCAGCACCATCCAAAACCCCTATGGCTACACCTTC.

The chain is built from TRBV18 and TRBJ1-6; D is uncertain. The CDR3 totals 15 residues. Trimming cost V 5 bases and J 3 bases, with 11 bases left between them. Germline lookup yields CDR1 KGHSH and CDR2 LQKENI. This CDR3 is CASSTTAVYNSPLHF. The CDR3 nucleotides are TGTGCCAGCTCAACGACCGCAGTCTATAATTCACCCCTCCACTTT.

The chain recombines TRBV5-1 with TRBJ2-5; TRBD2 matches at 14 bases. The ends lost 0 bases at V and 3 bases at J; junction bases unmatched: 4. Germline V CDR1 and CDR2: SGHRS, YFSETQ. This CDR3 spans 17 amino acids. This chain's CDR3 is CASSLGLAGGREETQYF. The CDR3 coding sequence is TGCGCCAGCAGCTTGGGACTAGCGGGAGGGCGGGAAGAGACCCAGTACTTC.

The chain carries TRBV2 and TRBJ2-7, with TRBD1 matching 9 bases. With V trimmed by 10 bases and J by 0 bases, 1 base remained unmatched. The germline V gene encodes CDR1 SNHLY and CDR2 FYNNEI. The CDR3 is made up of 12 amino acids. In nucleotides, the CDR3 is TGTGCCATACAGGGGGCCTCCTACGAGCAGTACTTC. Protein product: CAIQGASYEQYF.

This clone showed up just once. The chain uses TRBV9 and TRBJ2-2; the D is unclear. This CDR3 has 15 amino acids. Trimming cost V 0 bases and J 4 bases, with 10 bases left between them. Germline-derived CDR1 and CDR2 are SGDLS and YYNGEE. Written as DNA, the CDR3 is TGTGCCAGCAGCGTAGAATTAGCAATCACCGGGGAGCTGTTTTTT. It yields the protein CASSVELAITGELFF.

This chain joins TRBV28 and TRBJ1-1; possibly TRBD1 for D (6 bases). Trimming took off 8 bases at V and 1 base at J, with 17 bases between the two ends. The germline gives CDR1 MDHEN, CDR2 SYDVKM. This CDR3 has 15 amino acids. The CDR3 bases are TGTGCCAGCCGCCTCGGGGGACAAAAGAACACTGAAGCTTTCTTT. Protein sequence: CASRLGGQKNTEAFF.

This clone appeared a few times. The chain couples TRBV4-2 to TRBJ2-3, with 10 nucleotides matching TRBD2. V shed 1 base and J 4 bases; nucleotides not matched to a gene: 11. Per the germline V gene, CDR1 is LGHNA and CDR2 is YNFKEQ. The CDR3 is made up of 18 amino acids. The CDR3 spells CASSQVVLAGGGADTQYF. The CDR3 bases are TGTGCCAGCAGCCAAGTGGTATTAGCGGGGGGTGGGGCAGATACGCAGTATTTT.

This chain joins TRBV19 and TRBJ1-2; 9 nucleotides align to TRBD1. The V segment lost 6 bases and the J segment 4 bases; nucleotides outside the gene matches: 0. CDR1 is LNHDA and CDR2 is SQIVND in the germline V gene (reference sequence). The CDR3 sequence is 12 residues long. The CDR3 DNA reads TGTGCCAGTAGGGGACAGGGCTATGGCTACACCTTC. Translation gives CASRGQGYGYTF.

The gene calls are TRBV19 and TRBJ1-2, with a possible D match to TRBD1 (5 bases). V dropped 6 bases and J dropped 8 bases, with 25 bases sitting between them. The CDR3 sequence is 16 residues long. CDR1 and CDR2 (germline): LNHDA, SQIVND (reference sequence). This chain's CDR3 is CASSQFGTPARFGYTF. The CDR3 nucleotides read TGTGCCAGTAGCCAATTCGGGACGCCGGCTAGATTCGGCTACACCTTC.

The chain links TRBV6-5 to TRBJ1-2, with D possibly being TRBD1 (6 bases). The germline gives CDR1 MNHEY, CDR2 SVGAGI. V was clipped by 5 bases and J by 5 bases, with 12 bases between them. CDR3 length: 13 amino acids. The CDR3 region is CASSEAGVYGYTF. CDR3 DNA sequence: TGTGCCAGCAGTGAAGCAGGGGTTTATGGCTACACCTTC.

V usage is TRBV5-1 and J usage is TRBJ2-7, with TRBD2 identical over 14 bases. The germline V gene encodes CDR1 SGHRS and CDR2 YFSETQ. J lost 4 bases, V lost 5 bases, and 8 bases had no gene match. The length of the CDR3 is 16 residues. CDR3 amino acids: CASREGTSGSLYEQYF. The DNA of the CDR3 is TGCGCCAGCAGGGAGGGGACTAGCGGGAGTCTGTACGAGCAGTACTTC.

This clone came up a few times. This sequence joins TRBV6-5 and TRBJ2-7; tentative D call: TRBD1 (6 bases). Germline loops: CDR1 MNHEY, CDR2 SVGAGI. Trimming pared 5 bases from V and 7 bases from J, leaving 15 bases between. This CDR3 has 13 residues. The CDR3 nucleotides read TGTGCCAGCAGTGTTTGGGGGCTCCAAGAGCAGTACTTC. Translating it yields CASSVWGLQEQYF.

This clone was seen a handful of times. V usage is TRBV18 and J usage is TRBJ1-3; unclear D gene. Trimming cost V 6 bases and J 4 bases, with 10 bases left between them. This CDR3 region has 13 residues. CDR1 is KGHSH, CDR2 LQKENI, per germline. The CDR3 DNA sequence: TGTGCCAGCTCTCTTGGACCGGGAAACACCATATATTTT. Its protein product is CASSLGPGNTIYF.

The chain uses TRBV7-2 and TRBJ2-7; the match to TRBD1 covers 10 bases. Germline CDR1 and CDR2: SGHTA and FQGNSA. The length of the CDR3 is 18 residues. Trimming at V came to 5 bases and at J to 2 bases, leaving 15 bases not matched to a gene. Written as DNA, the CDR3 is TGTGCCAGCAGCCTGTCGACAGGGGGCTGGGGGATAACCTACGAGCAGTACTTC. Its protein is CASSLSTGGWGITYEQYF.

The DNA for the CDR3 is TGTGCCAGCAGTGACAGCCTCATGAACACTGAAGCTTTCTTT. Residues: CASSDSLMNTEAFF. The chain combines TRBV6-5 with TRBJ1-1; the D gene is possibly TRBD1 (5 bases). Trimming shortened V by 5 bases and J by 0 bases, and 10 bases separated the two germline ends. Per the germline V gene, CDR1 is MNHEY and CDR2 is SVGAGI. CDR3 length: 14 residues.

The gene calls are TRBV11-2 and TRBJ2-3, with D hard to call. CDR3 length: 16 residues. Trimming stripped 2 bases from V and 4 bases from J, with 16 bases between. Per germline, CDR1 SGHAT and CDR2 FQNNGV. CDR3 loop: CASSLSSRSRADTQYF. The CDR3, as DNA: TGTGCCAGCAGCTTAAGTTCCCGAAGTAGGGCAGATACGCAGTATTTT.

J is TRBJ2-1 and V is TRBV15, with D perhaps matching TRBD1 or TRBD2 (5 bases each). V was trimmed by 1 base and J by 8 bases, leaving 9 bases between them. From germline, CDR1 is LNHNV and CDR2 YYDKDF (reference sequence). The CDR3 spans 13 residues. The CDR3 region is CATSRVGTYEQFF. CDR3 DNA: TGTGCCACCAGCAGAGTCGGGACCTATGAGCAGTTCTTC.

This clone has a handful of counts. The chain has TRBV30 and TRBJ2-3; possible D gene TRBD1, 5 bases. Germline V gene sequence: CDR1 GTSNPN, CDR2 SVGIG (reference sequence). The CDR3 is 12 amino acids. Between the trimmed V and J ends, which lost 0 bases and 7 bases, there was a span of 8 bases. CDR3 protein: CAWSVDRNTQYF. The CDR3 region has the DNA TGTGCCTGGAGTGTCGACAGAAATACGCAGTATTTT.

This clone was observed a handful of times. The CDR3 bases are TGCAGCGTTCGGGACACTAGCAATCAGCCCCAGCATTTT. It is translated as CSVRDTSNQPQHF. The V call is TRBV29-1, the J call TRBJ1-5, with D perhaps matching TRBD1 (6 bases). The CDR3 sequence is 13 residues long. V shed 5 bases and J shed 0 bases, with 8 bases lying between them. Germline CDR1 and CDR2: SQVTM and ANQGSEA.

In its sample, this clone was seen a few times. The rearrangement uses TRBV18 and TRBJ1-5; possibly TRBD1 for D (5 bases). The germline V gene has CDR1 KGHSH and CDR2 LQKENI. CDR3 length: 16 amino acids. Trimming pared 2 bases from V and 7 bases from J, leaving 18 bases between. The CDR3 DNA sequence: TGTGCCAGCTCACCATTCAGGGATCCCCGTAGGCAGCCCCAGCATTTT. It specifies CASSPFRDPRRQPQHF. Combining the CDR3 with reference TRBV18 and TRBJ1-5 gives the whole variable domain NAGVMQNPRHLVRRRGQEARLRCSPMKGHSHVYWYRQLPEEGLKFMVYLQKENIIDESGMPKERFSAEFPKEGPSILRIQQVVRGDSAAYFCASSPFRDPRRQPQHFGDGTRLSIL.

In its sample, this clone was seen once. The rearrangement uses TRBV9 and TRBJ2-1; 14 nucleotides line up with TRBD2. Germline values: CDR1 SGDLS, CDR2 YYNGEE. The CDR3 is 17 residues long. V lost 0 bases, J lost 1 base, and 0 bases stayed unmatched. The CDR3 sequence is CASSVGTSGGSYNEQFF. The CDR3 DNA is TGTGCCAGCAGCGTAGGGACTAGCGGGGGGTCCTACAATGAGCAGTTCTTC.

The V gene is TRBV2, the J gene TRBJ2-7; D is uncertain. V was shortened by 8 bases and J by 0 bases, with 11 bases between the two germline ends. From germline, CDR1 is SNHLY and CDR2 FYNNEI. This CDR3 has 13 residues. DNA of the CDR3: TGTGCCAGCGTCTACGATCTCTCCTACGAGCAGTACTTC. As protein: CASVYDLSYEQYF.

The chain uses TRBV30 and TRBJ1-1, with a tentative D call TRBD1 (5 bases). Trimming removed 0 bases from V and 5 bases from J, with 10 bases in between. This CDR3 spans 13 amino acids. Germline V gene lookup returns CDR1 GTSNPN and CDR2 SVGIG (reference sequence). The CDR3 nucleotides are TGTGCCTGGAGTGTTACCGGGGGGACTGAAGCTTTCTTT. Protein sequence: CAWSVTGGTEAFF. Supplemented by reference TRBV30 and TRBJ1-1, the full variable domain reads SQTIHQWPATLVQPVGSPLSLECTVEGTSNPNLYWYRQAAGRGLQLLFYSVGIGQISSEVPQNLSASRPQDRQFILSSKKLLLSDSGFYLCAWSVTGGTEAFFGQGTRLTVV.

This chain links TRBV5-5 with TRBJ2-1; weak D call: TRBD2 (5 bases). This CDR3 contains 13 residues. Trimming shortened V by 5 bases and J by 8 bases, and 14 bases separated the two germline ends. Germline V CDR1 and CDR2: SGHKS, YYEKEE (reference sequence). CDR3: CASRMWLADEQFF. The DNA of the CDR3 is TGTGCCAGCAGAATGTGGCTAGCCGATGAGCAGTTCTTC.

In this sample, this clone turned up once. This rearrangement joins TRBV5-1 to TRBJ2-3, with D perhaps matching TRBD1 (6 bases). CDR3 length equals 16 residues. Germline V CDR1 and CDR2: SGHRS, YFSETQ. The germline V and J ends were trimmed by 2 bases and 2 bases, with 15 bases remaining between them. The CDR3 here is CASSFRADRNTDTQYF. DNA for the CDR3: TGCGCCAGCAGCTTCAGGGCCGACAGGAACACAGATACGCAGTATTTT.

This chain uses TRBV30 with TRBJ2-7; D is unclear. Germline-derived CDR1 and CDR2 are GTSNPN and SVGIG (reference sequence). The V and J ends lost 6 bases and 1 base respectively, with 7 bases between them. This CDR3 has 11 residues. The CDR3 region has the DNA TGTGCCTGCACAGAATCCTACGAGCAGTACTTC. This gives the protein CACTESYEQYF.

This clone was counted a single time. The chain couples TRBV19 to TRBJ2-5; D possibly corresponds to TRBD2 (5 bases). The V and J ends lost 3 bases and 5 bases respectively, with 10 bases between them. CDR1 is LNHDA and CDR2 is SQIVND in the germline V gene (reference sequence). CDR3 length equals 13 residues. The CDR3 spells CASSIGNAETQYF. In DNA form, the CDR3 reads TGTGCCAGTAGTATCGGGAATGCCGAGACCCAGTACTTC.

The rearrangement uses TRBV5-4 and TRBJ1-2; 8 nucleotides line up with TRBD1. The J segment lost 6 bases and the V segment lost 0 bases, leaving 10 bases of the junction unmatched. Germline-derived CDR1 and CDR2 are SGHNT and YYREEE (reference sequence). The CDR3 consists of 16 residues. The CDR3 region has the DNA TGTGCCAGCAGCTTGGCCGCGGACAGGGCTACAAATGGCTACACCTTC. Its protein is CASSLAADRATNGYTF.